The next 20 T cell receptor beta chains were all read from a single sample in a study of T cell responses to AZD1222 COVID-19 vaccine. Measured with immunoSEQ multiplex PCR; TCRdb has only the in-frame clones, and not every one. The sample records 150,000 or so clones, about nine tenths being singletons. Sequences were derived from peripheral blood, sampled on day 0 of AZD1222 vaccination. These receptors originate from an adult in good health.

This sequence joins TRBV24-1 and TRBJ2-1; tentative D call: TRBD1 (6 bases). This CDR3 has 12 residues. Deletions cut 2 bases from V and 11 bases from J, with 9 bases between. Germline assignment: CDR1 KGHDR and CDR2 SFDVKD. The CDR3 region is CATSDYWGQQFF. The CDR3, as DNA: TGTGCCACCAGTGATTACTGGGGGCAGCAGTTCTTC.

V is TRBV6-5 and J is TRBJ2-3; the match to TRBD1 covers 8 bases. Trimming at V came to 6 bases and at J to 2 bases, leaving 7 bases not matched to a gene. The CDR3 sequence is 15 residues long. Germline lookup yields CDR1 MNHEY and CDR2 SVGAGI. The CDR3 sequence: CASSPPTGATDTQYF. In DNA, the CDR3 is TGTGCCAGCAGCCCCCCGACAGGGGCCACAGATACGCAGTATTTT.

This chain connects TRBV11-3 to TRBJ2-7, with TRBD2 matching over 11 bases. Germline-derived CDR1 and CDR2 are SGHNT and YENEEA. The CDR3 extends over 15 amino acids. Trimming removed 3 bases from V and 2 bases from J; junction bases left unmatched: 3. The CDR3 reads CASSFLAGGTYEQYF. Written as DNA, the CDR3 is TGTGCCAGCAGCTTTCTAGCGGGAGGTACCTACGAGCAGTACTTC.

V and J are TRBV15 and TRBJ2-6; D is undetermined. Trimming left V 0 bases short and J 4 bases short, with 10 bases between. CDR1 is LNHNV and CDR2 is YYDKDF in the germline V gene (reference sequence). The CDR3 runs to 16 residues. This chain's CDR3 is CATSRERYGGANVLTF. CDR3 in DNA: TGTGCCACCAGCAGAGAAAGGTACGGAGGGGCCAACGTCCTGACTTTC.

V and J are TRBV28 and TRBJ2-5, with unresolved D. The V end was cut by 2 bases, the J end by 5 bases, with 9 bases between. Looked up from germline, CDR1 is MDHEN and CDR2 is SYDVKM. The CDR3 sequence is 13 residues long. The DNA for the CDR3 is TGTGCCAGCAGTTTAGGGCAGATGGAGACCCAGTACTTC. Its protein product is CASSLGQMETQYF.

CDR3 region: CASSLVEAGNTIYF. In DNA, the CDR3 is TGTGCCAGCAGCTTAGTCGAGGCTGGAAACACCATATATTTT. The chain joins TRBV7-9 to TRBJ1-3; no firm D call. From germline, CDR1 is SEHNR and CDR2 FQNEAQ (reference sequence). The V and J ends lost 1 base and 2 bases respectively, with 6 bases between them. This CDR3 region has 14 residues.

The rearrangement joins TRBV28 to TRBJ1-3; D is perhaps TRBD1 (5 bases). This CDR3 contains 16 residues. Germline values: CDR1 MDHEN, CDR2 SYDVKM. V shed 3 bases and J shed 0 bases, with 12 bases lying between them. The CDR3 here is CASSFPRQSSGNTIYF. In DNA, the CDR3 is TGTGCCAGCAGTTTTCCCCGACAGAGCTCTGGAAACACCATATATTTT.

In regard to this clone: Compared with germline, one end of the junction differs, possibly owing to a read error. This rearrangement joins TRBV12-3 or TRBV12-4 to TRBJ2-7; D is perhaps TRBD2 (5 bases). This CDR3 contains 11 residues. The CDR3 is CASSLAFEQYF. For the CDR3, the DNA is TGTGCCAGCAGTCTAGCCTTCGAGCAGTACTTC.

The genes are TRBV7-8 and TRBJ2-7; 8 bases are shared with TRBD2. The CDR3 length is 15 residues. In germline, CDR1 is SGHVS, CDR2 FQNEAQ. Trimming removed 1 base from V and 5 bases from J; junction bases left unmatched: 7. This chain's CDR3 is CASSLGLAGLNEQYF. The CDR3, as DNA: TGTGCCAGCAGCTTAGGGCTAGCGGGCCTTAACGAGCAGTACTTC.

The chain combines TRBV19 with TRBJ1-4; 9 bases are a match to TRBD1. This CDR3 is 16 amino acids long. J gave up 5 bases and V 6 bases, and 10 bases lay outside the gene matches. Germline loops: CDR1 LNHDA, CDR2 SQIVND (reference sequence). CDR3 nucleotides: TGTGCCAGTAGACAGGGGGCGGTTCGAGGAAATGAAAAACTGTTTTTT. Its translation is CASRQGAVRGNEKLFF. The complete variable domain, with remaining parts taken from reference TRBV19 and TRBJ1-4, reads DGGITQSPKYLFRKEGQNVTLSCEQNLNHDAMYWYRQDPGQGLRLIYYSQIVNDFQKGDIAEGYSVSREKKESFPLTVTSAQKNPTAFYLCASRQGAVRGNEKLFFGSGTQLSVL.

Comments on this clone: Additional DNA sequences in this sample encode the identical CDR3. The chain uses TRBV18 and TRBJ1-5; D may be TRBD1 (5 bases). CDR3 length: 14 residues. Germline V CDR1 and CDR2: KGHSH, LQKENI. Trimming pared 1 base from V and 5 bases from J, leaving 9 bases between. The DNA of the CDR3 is TGTGCCAGCTCACCACAGGGACGGGATCAGCCCCAGCATTTT. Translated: CASSPQGRDQPQHF.

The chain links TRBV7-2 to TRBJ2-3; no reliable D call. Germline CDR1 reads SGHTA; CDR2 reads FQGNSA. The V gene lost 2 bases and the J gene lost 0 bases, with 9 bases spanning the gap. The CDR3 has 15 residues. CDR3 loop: CASSLSPVSTDTQYF. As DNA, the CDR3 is TGTGCCAGCAGCTTAAGTCCTGTTAGCACAGATACGCAGTATTTT.

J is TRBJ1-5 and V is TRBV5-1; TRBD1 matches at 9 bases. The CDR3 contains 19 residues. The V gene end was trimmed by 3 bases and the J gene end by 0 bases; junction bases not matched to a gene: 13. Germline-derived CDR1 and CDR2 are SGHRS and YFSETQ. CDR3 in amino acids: CASSSIGRDRDYSNQPQHF. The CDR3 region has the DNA TGCGCCAGCAGCTCTATAGGCCGGGACAGGGATTATAGCAATCAGCCCCAGCATTTT.

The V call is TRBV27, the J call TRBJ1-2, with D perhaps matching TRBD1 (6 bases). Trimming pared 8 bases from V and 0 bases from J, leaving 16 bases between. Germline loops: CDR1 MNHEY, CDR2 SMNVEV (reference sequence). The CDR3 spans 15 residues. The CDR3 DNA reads TGTGCCAGCTCTCCCCGGGGACAAGCTAACTATGGCTACACCTTC. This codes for CASSPRGQANYGYTF.

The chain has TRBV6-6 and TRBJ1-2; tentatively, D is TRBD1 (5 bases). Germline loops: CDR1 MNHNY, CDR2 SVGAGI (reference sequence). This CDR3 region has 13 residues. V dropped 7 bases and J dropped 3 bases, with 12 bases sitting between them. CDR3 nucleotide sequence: TGTGCCAGCAATCTGCAGGGTGACTATGGCTACACCTTC. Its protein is CASNLQGDYGYTF.

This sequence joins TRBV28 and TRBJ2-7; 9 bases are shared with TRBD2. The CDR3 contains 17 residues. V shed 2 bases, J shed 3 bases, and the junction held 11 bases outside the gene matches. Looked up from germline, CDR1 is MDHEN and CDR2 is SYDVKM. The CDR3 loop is CASSLELAGISFYEQYF. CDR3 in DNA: TGTGCCAGCAGTTTAGAACTAGCGGGCATATCGTTCTACGAGCAGTACTTC.

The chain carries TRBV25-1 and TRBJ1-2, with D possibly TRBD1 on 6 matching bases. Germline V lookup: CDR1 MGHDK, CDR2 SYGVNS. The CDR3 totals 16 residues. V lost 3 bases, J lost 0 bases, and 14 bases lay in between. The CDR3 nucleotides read TGTGCCAGCAGTGAGGGGTGGGGGGCTCCTAACTATGGCTACACCTTC. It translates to CASSEGWGAPNYGYTF.

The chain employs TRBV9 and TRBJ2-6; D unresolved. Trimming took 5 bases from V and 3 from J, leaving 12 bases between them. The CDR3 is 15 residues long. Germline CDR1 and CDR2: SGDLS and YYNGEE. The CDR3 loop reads CASSSYTRGANVLTF. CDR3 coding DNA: TGTGCCAGCAGTTCTTACACACGTGGGGCCAACGTCCTGACTTTC.

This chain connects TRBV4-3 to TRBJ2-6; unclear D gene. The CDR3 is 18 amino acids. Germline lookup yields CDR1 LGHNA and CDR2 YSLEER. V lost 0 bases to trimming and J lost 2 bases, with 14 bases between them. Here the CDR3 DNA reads TGCGCCAGCAGCCAAGATGTTCTGGTCCTCGCTGGGGCCAACGTCCTGACTTTC. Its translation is CASSQDVLVLAGANVLTF.

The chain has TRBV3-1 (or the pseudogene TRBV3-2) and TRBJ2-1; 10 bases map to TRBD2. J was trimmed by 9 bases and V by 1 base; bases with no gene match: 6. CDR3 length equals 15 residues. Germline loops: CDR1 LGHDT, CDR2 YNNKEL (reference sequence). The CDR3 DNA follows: TGTGCCAGCAGCCAAGGGCTAGCGGGAGAAGGTGAGCAGTTCTTC. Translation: CASSQGLAGEGEQFF.